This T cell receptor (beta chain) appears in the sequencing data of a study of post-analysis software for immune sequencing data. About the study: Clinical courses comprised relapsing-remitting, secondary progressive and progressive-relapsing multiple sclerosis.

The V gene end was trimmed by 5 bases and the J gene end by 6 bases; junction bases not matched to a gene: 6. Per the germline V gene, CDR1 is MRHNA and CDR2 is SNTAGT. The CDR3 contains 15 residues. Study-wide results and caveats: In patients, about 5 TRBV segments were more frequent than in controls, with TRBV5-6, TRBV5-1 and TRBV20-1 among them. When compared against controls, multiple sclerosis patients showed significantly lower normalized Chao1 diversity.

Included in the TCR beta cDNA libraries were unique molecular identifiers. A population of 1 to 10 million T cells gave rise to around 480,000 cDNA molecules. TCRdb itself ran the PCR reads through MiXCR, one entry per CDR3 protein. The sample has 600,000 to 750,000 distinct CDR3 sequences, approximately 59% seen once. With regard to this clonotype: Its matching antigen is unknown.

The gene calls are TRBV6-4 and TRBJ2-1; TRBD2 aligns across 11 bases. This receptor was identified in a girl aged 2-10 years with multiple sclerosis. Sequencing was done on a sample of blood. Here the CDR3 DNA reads TGTGCCAGCAGTATAGCGGGAGGGCCCGGCAATGAGCAGTTCTTC. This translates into CASSIAGGPGNEQFF.